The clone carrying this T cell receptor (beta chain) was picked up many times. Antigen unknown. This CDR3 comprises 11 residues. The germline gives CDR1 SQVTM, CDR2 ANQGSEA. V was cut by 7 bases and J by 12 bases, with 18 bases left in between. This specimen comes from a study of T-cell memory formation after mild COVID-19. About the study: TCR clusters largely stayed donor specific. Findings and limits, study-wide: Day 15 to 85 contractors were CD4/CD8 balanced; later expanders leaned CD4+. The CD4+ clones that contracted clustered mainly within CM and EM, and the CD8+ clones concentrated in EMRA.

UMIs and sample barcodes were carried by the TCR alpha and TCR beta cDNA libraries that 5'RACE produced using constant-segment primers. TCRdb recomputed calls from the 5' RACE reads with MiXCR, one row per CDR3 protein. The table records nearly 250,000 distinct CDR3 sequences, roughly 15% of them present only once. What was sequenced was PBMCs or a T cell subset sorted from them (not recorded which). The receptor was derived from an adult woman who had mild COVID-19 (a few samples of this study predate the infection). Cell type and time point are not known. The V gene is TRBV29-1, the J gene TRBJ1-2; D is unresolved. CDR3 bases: TGCAGCGCTCCCGCCGGGCAGTCGAACACCTTC. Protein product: CSAPAGQSNTF.